This record concerns one T cell receptor (beta chain) sequence. Antigen specificity is unknown. This sample is drawn from a study of chemoradiotherapy in HPV16-positive cancers. Measured with immunoSEQ multiplex PCR; TCRdb has only the in-frame clones, and not every one. The sample lists 30,000 to 35,000 clones, about 88% seen once, with about 3% in the top ten. Study outcomes and limitations: During treatment, candidate HPV-specific clones and E7-related motifs expanded in tumor. The functional HPV-specific definition rests on just two HPV16-positive patients. In HPV16-positive patients, HPV-responsive T-cell expansion tracked better recurrence-free survival.

Trimming at V came to 5 bases and at J to 2 bases, leaving 2 bases not matched to a gene. This CDR3 has 14 amino acids. The germline V gene has CDR1 SGHVS and CDR2 FQNEAQ. The source is a human donor with HPV-associated anogenital cancer. The material was blood, obtained from a patient who underwent chemoradiotherapy. The chain uses TRBV7-8 and TRBJ1-5, with 8 bases identical to TRBD1. Here the CDR3 DNA reads TGTGCCAGCAGCCCGGGACAGGGCAATCAGCCCCAGCATTTT. It yields the protein CASSPGQGNQPQHF.